One T cell receptor beta chain is described in this entry. The sample originates from a study of T cell changes during pregnancy in multiple sclerosis. The CDR3 totals 11 residues. The germline V gene has CDR1 SGHTS and CDR2 YDEGEE. Trimming took 0 bases from V and 14 from J, leaving 11 bases between them. Here immunoSEQ multiplex PCR was the method, and the copy in TCRdb shows in-frame clones only, minus some. The table has 130,000 or so clones, 90% to 98% seen once. The sequence derives from a female donor with multiple sclerosis, enrolled in a pregnancy study. Sequencing was performed on peripheral blood, taken after pregnancy. V usage is TRBV5-8 and J usage is TRBJ2-5; D remains ambiguous. CDR3 coding DNA: TGTGCCAGCAGCTTGGTGGGCAGTAAATACTTC. Amino acid sequence: CASSLVGSKYF.